The clone carrying this TCR beta chain was observed many times. Its target is not known. Molecular barcoding with unique molecular identifiers was used for the TCRbeta library. Using its own MiXCR run on the PCR reads, TCRdb lists one record per CDR3 protein. The table includes 200,000 to 300,000 distinct CDR3 sequences, roughly 8.2% detected once. V was pared by 0 bases and J by 4 bases, with 8 bases of the junction left unmatched. The CDR3 is 16 amino acids. The germline gives CDR1 SGDLS, CDR2 YYNGEE. This specimen comes from a study of T-cell reconstitution after alpha-beta-depleted transplantation in children. Study findings and constraints: Surviving recipient T cells and thymic progenitors accounted for the high day-60 TCRbeta diversity observed in some patients. As was reported, about two months after transplant, alpha-beta T cells came from several hundred expanded graft clones. Once a year had passed after transplant, T-cell counts and diversity came mostly from newly produced T cells.

This chain connects TRBV9 to TRBJ2-7; TRBD2 agrees at 9 bases. The TCR comes from a male patient between 5 and 17 years old who had a stem cell transplant for acute lymphoblastic leukemia, so the T cells may come from the graft donor. This specimen was PBMCs, mostly from graft donor cells, taken 180 days after TCRalphabeta/CD19-depleted stem cell transplant. The CDR3 DNA follows: TGTGCCAGCAGCGTAGAGGGTAGCGGGAGCGATTACGAGCAGTACTTC. Its translation is CASSVEGSGSDYEQYF.